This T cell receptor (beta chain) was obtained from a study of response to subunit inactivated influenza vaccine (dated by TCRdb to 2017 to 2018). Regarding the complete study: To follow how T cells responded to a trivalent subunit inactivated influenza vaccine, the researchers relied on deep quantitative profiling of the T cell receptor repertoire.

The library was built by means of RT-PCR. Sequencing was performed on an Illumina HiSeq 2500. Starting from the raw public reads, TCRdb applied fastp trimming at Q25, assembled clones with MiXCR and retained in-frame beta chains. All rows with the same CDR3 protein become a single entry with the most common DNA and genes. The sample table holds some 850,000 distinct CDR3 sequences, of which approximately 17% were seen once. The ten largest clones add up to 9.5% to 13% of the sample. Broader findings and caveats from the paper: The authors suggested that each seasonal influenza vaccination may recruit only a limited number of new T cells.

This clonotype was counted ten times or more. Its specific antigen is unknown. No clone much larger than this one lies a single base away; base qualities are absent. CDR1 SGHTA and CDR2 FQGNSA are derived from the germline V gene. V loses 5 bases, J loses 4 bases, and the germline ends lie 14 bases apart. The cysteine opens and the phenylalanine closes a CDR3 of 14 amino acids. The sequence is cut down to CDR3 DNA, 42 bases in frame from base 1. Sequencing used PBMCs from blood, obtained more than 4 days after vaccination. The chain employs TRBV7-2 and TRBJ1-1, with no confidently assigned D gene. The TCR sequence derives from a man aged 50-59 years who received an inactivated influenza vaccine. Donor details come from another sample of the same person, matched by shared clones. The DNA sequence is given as TGTGCCAGCAGCCTTACTTTCCAAGCCACTGAAGCTTTCTTT. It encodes CASSLTFQATEAFF.